This TCR beta chain was found in a study of cytomegalovirus exposure and HLA in healthy donors. Study-level results: Later, an analysis showed that TCR beta chains associated with HLA were more clonally expanded than others that were equally common. Upon later analysis, TCR association rates were observed to vary by HLA locus, being highest for DRB1 and lowest for HLA-C. Some highly shared sequence variants likely arose as a pipeline artifact.

The CDR3 has 15 amino acids. V shed 6 bases, J shed 2 bases, and the junction held 7 bases outside the gene matches. Germline CDR1 WSHSY, CDR2 SAAADI. Comments on this clone: The antigen is undetermined.

The PCR employed 60 Vbeta primers together with 13 Jbeta primers. How the authors handled the data: Later, an analysis found roughly 80 million unique TCR beta chains, and about 10 million of these were shared. This table comes from immunoSEQ multiplex PCR, and its TCRdb copy is limited to in-frame clones, with some not included. Clonal size and the V and J genes are those of that table, whereas D and trimming came from the DNA. The sample lists 120,000 or so clones; 77% were seen once. The source of this sequence is a human donor in good health. The specimen sequenced was PBMCs. The rearrangement links TRBV10-2 to TRBJ1-2, with TRBD1 identical over 9 bases. As DNA, the CDR3 is TGCGCCAGCAGCCCGGACAGGGGAGTAAACTATGGCTACACCTTC. This encodes CASSPDRGVNYGYTF.